These 20 T cell receptor beta chains came from one sample sequenced in a study of T cells in localized non-small cell lung cancer. Clones were sequenced by immunoSEQ multiplex PCR, and TCRdb holds only the in-frame ones, with some missing. The top ten hold about 15% of the sample, which has about 51,000 clones, around 81% seen once. The input for sequencing was peripheral blood mononuclear cells, taken before any cancer treatment. Source of these receptors: a man aged 40 to 70 with stage III lung adenocarcinoma.

The chain uses TRBV5-4 and TRBJ1-6; D is ambiguous. Germline V gene sequence: CDR1 SGHNT, CDR2 YYREEE (reference sequence). The length of the CDR3 is 13 residues. Trimming removed 3 bases at V and 6 bases at J, with 7 bases between. CDR3: CASSYTVNSPLHF. The CDR3 DNA is TGTGCCAGCAGCTATACAGTTAATTCACCCCTCCACTTT.

The V and J genes are TRBV4-1 and TRBJ1-1; maybe TRBD1 (5 bases). In germline, CDR1 is MGHRA, CDR2 YSYEKL. V lost 3 bases and J 11 bases, leaving 13 bases between the germline ends. This CDR3 comprises 12 residues. CDR3 coding DNA: TGCGCCAGCAGCCACCGAGAGGGGTCGGCTTTCTTT. It codes for CASSHREGSAFF.

The rearrangement links TRBV6-1 to TRBJ1-4, with D perhaps TRBD1 (5 bases). The CDR3 spans 14 residues. Germline CDR1 and CDR2: MNHNS and SASEGT. Trimming pared 4 bases from V and 5 bases from J, leaving 11 bases between. CDR3 sequence: CASSVQDSNEKLFF. The CDR3 DNA reads TGTGCCAGCAGTGTACAGGACTCCAATGAAAAACTGTTTTTT.

The V and J genes are TRBV11-2 and TRBJ2-3; D possibly corresponds to TRBD2 (5 bases). CDR1 is SGHAT and CDR2 is FQNNGV in the germline V gene. This CDR3 spans 16 amino acids. V shed 5 bases and J shed 4 bases, with 19 bases lying between them. DNA of the CDR3: TGTGCCAGCAGCCCGACTACAGTTCGAGGCGCAGATACGCAGTATTTT. Translation: CASSPTTVRGADTQYF. Filled out from reference TRBV11-2 and TRBJ2-3, the complete variable domain reads EAGVAQSPRYKIIEKRQSVAFWCNPISGHATLYWYQQILGQGPKLLIQFQNNGVVDDSQLPKDRFSAERLKGVDSTLKIQPAKLEDSAVYLCASSPTTVRGADTQYFGPGTRLTVL.

This clone was seen more than once but under ten times. V usage is TRBV18 and J usage is TRBJ1-3; D ambiguous. CDR3 length equals 15 residues. From germline, CDR1 is KGHSH and CDR2 LQKENI. Trimming cost V 2 bases and J 0 bases, with 8 bases left between them. The CDR3 sequence is CASSPEAASGNTIYF. The CDR3 coding sequence is TGTGCCAGCTCACCAGAGGCAGCCTCTGGAAACACCATATATTTT.

The chain recombines TRBV7-2 with TRBJ2-5, with TRBD2 matching 7 bases. V shed 3 bases and J 3 bases; nucleotides not matched to a gene: 10. This CDR3 is built from 16 residues. Germline assignment: CDR1 SGHTA and CDR2 FQGNSA. The CDR3 reads CASSLASGHSKETQYF. In nucleotides, the CDR3 is TGTGCCAGCAGCTTGGCTAGCGGACACTCAAAAGAGACCCAGTACTTC.

V is TRBV9 and J is TRBJ1-6; D is possibly TRBD1 (6 bases). CDR1 is SGDLS and CDR2 is YYNGEE in the germline V gene. The CDR3 spans 14 residues. V lost 4 bases and J 11 bases, leaving 16 bases between the germline ends. The CDR3 coding sequence is TGTGCCAGCAGCCCCCGGGGAGGGGGTCCACCCCTCCACTTT. Its translation: CASSPRGGGPPLHF.

The chain is built from TRBV7-2 and TRBJ2-3; tentatively, D is TRBD2 (5 bases). This CDR3 has 15 amino acids. The V gene lost 5 bases and the J gene lost 0 bases, with 12 bases spanning the gap. The V gene's germline CDR1 is SGHTA and CDR2 FQGNSA. The CDR3 spells CASSRQRASTDTQYF. Here the CDR3 DNA reads TGTGCCAGCAGCCGCCAGAGGGCTAGCACAGATACGCAGTATTTT.

CDR3 sequence: CASLKIRDRGFPANEKLFF. Written as DNA, the CDR3 is TGTGCCAGTCTAAAGATCCGGGACAGGGGATTTCCGGCTAATGAAAAACTGTTTTTT. The chain employs TRBV19 and TRBJ1-4; 10 bases map to TRBD1. CDR1 and CDR2 from the germline V gene are LNHDA and SQIVND (reference sequence). This CDR3 region has 19 residues. V was pared by 8 bases and J by 3 bases, with 18 bases of the junction left unmatched. The entire variable domain, with the rest obtained from reference TRBV19 and TRBJ1-4, is as follows: DGGITQSPKYLFRKEGQNVTLSCEQNLNHDAMYWYRQDPGQGLRLIYYSQIVNDFQKGDIAEGYSVSREKKESFPLTVTSAQKNPTAFYLCASLKIRDRGFPANEKLFFGSGTQLSVL.

The V and J genes are TRBV27 and TRBJ1-1; D is unresolved. Germline loops: CDR1 MNHEY, CDR2 SMNVEV (reference sequence). The CDR3 sequence is 14 residues long. V was shortened by 3 bases and J by 5 bases, with 13 bases between the two germline ends. CDR3 residues: CASSFWARSTEAFF. The CDR3 DNA reads as TGTGCCAGCAGTTTTTGGGCCCGATCGACTGAAGCTTTCTTT.

This clone was recorded only once. The chain has TRBV18 and TRBJ2-3; 12 nucleotides line up with TRBD2. Trimming took 4 bases from V and 2 from J; bases not matched to a gene: 4. There are 16 residues in the CDR3. The germline CDR1 and CDR2 sequences are KGHSH and LQKENI. In DNA form, the CDR3 reads TGTGCCAGCTCACTACTAGCGGGGGGAAACACAGATACGCAGTATTTT. Translation gives CASSLLAGGNTDTQYF.

The V call is TRBV11-3, the J call TRBJ2-1; tentatively, D is TRBD1 (6 bases). The CDR3 is made up of 14 amino acids. Germline CDR1 SGHNT, CDR2 YENEEA. V was pared by 5 bases and J by 4 bases, with 12 bases between. CDR3 region: CASSPIGQYNEQFF. The CDR3 bases are TGTGCCAGCAGCCCCATCGGACAGTACAATGAGCAGTTCTTC.

The genes are TRBV5-4 and TRBJ2-5; D might be TRBD2 (7 bases). This CDR3 comprises 14 residues. Germline-derived CDR1 and CDR2 are SGHNT and YYREEE (reference sequence). V lost 0 bases and J 5 bases, leaving 11 bases between the germline ends. CDR3 nucleotides: TGTGCCAGCAGCTTGGAGGGGGGGGTGGAGACCCAGTACTTC. Protein: CASSLEGGVETQYF. Complete variable domain (other parts from reference TRBV5-4 and TRBJ2-5): ETGVTQSPTHLIKTRGQQVTLRCSSQSGHNTVSWYQQALGQGPQFIFQYYREEENGRGNFPPRFSGLQFPNYSSELNVNALELDDSALYLCASSLEGGVETQYFGPGTRLLVL.

This chain connects TRBV29-1 to TRBJ2-1; 9 positions agree with TRBD2. The CDR3 consists of 15 residues. Looked up from germline, CDR1 is SQVTM and CDR2 is ANQGSEA. V trimming: 5 bases; J trimming: 2 bases; junction bases outside the gene matches: 7. The DNA of the CDR3 is TGCAGCGTTCTTAGTAGCGGGGGTCCCTACAATGAGCAGTTCTTC. Amino acids: CSVLSSGGPYNEQFF.

V is TRBV6-1 and J is TRBJ2-3, with D perhaps matching TRBD1 or TRBD2 (5 bases each). CDR3 length: 17 amino acids. Trimming stripped 2 bases from V and 2 bases from J, with 17 bases between. CDR1 is MNHNS, CDR2 SASEGT, per germline. The CDR3 DNA follows: TGTGCCAGCAGTGAATGGGGTCTCGGGGCCGTCACAGATACGCAGTATTTT. Translation: CASSEWGLGAVTDTQYF.

The gene calls are TRBV5-1 and TRBJ2-7; D is ambiguous. Germline loops: CDR1 SGHRS, CDR2 YFSETQ. V dropped 4 bases and J dropped 2 bases, with 16 bases sitting between them. This CDR3 is built from 15 residues. The CDR3: CASSPRVTEPYEQYF. Here the CDR3 DNA reads TGCGCCAGCAGCCCTCGGGTAACGGAACCCTACGAGCAGTACTTC. Using reference TRBV5-1 and TRBJ2-7 for the parts outside the CDR3, the full variable domain is KAGVTQTPRYLIKTRGQQVTLSCSPISGHRSVSWYQQTPGQGLQFLFEYFSETQRNKGNFPGRFSGRQFSNSRSEMNVSTLELGDSALYLCASSPRVTEPYEQYFGPGTRLTVT.

A few counts support this clone. The genes are TRBV9 and TRBJ2-2; D perhaps matches TRBD2 (5 bases). Germline V gene lookup returns CDR1 SGDLS and CDR2 YYNGEE. Trimming removed 0 bases from V and 4 bases from J, with 10 bases in between. This CDR3 contains 15 residues. The CDR3 DNA follows: TGTGCCAGCAGCGTAGGAGGGATTTCCACCGGGGAGCTGTTTTTT. It codes for CASSVGGISTGELFF.

In this sample, this clone turned up a few times. The genes are TRBV5-4 and TRBJ1-2, with D perhaps TRBD1 (6 bases). The CDR3 is made up of 15 amino acids. Trimming stripped 2 bases from V and 4 bases from J, with 15 bases between. CDR1 and CDR2 (germline): SGHNT, YYREEE (reference sequence). The CDR3 nucleotides are TGTGCCAGCAGCTTCGACAGGTCCCAGATCTATGGCTACACCTTC. It specifies CASSFDRSQIYGYTF.

This rearrangement joins TRBV18 to TRBJ2-6, with a tentative D call TRBD2 (5 bases). The CDR3 loop spans 14 amino acids. CDR1 and CDR2 (germline): KGHSH, LQKENI. Trimming cost V 6 bases and J 0 bases, with 6 bases left between them. CDR3 sequence (DNA): TGTGCCAGCTCGCTAGCCTCTGGGGCCAACGTCCTGACTTTC. Translating it yields CASSLASGANVLTF.

The chain recombines TRBV29-1 with TRBJ1-3; D is unresolved. CDR3 size: 11 residues. Per germline, CDR1 SQVTM and CDR2 ANQGSEA. V dropped 2 bases and J dropped 7 bases, with 6 bases sitting between them. In nucleotides, the CDR3 is TGCAGCGTTGAAATGAGGAACACCATATATTTT. Translating it yields CSVEMRNTIYF.